This T cell receptor (beta chain) was sequenced in a study of T-cell reconstitution after alpha-beta-depleted transplantation in children. General study results and limits: T-cell numbers and diversity one year post-transplant derived largely from freshly generated T cells. Reported findings indicate that, about two months after transplant, alpha-beta T cells came from several hundred expanded clones, which were derived from non-depleted graft cells. Certain patients had high TCRbeta diversity at day 60, and it came from recipient T cells and thymic progenitors that survived.

This clonotype was counted a few times. Its antigen remains unidentified. The library targeted TCRbeta and was prepared with unique molecular identifiers. In TCRdb, the PCR reads were re-called with MiXCR into one record per CDR3 protein. The profile covers hundreds of thousands of distinct CDR3 sequences, with roughly 14% appearing a single time and 0.75% to 0.85% taken by the ten largest. The CDR3 length is 11 residues. The ends were cut back, 7 bases at V and 5 bases at J, with 10 bases in the middle. The germline gives CDR1 SQVTM, CDR2 ANQGSEA. The sequences come from PBMCs, collected before TCRalphabeta/CD19-depleted stem cell transplant. The chain joins TRBV29-1 to TRBJ2-3; D is possibly TRBD2 (5 bases). This clonotype was obtained from a girl aged 2-15 years with congenital amegakaryocytic thrombocytopenia, due to receive a stem cell transplant. CDR3 sequence (DNA): TGCAGCGCCGTACGGGGAGATACGCAGTATTTT. It codes for CSAVRGDTQYF.